The source of this TCR beta chain is a study of blood T cell repertoires in COVID-19. Study at large: The United States, Italy and Spain provided the acute and convalescent COVID-19 samples.

The CDR3 contains 14 residues. Per germline, CDR1 LGHNT and CDR2 FRNRAP. Trimming took 0 bases from V and 5 from J, leaving 10 bases between them. Only in-frame clones appear in the TCRdb table, and some are missing; sequencing was by immunoSEQ multiplex PCR. The sample holds about 130,000 clones, more than 75% seen once. The sequencing sample was made of peripheral blood. The chain links TRBV12-5 to TRBJ1-1, with D unresolved. The clonotype comes from a human donor in a cohort sampled during active COVID-19. The CDR3 reads CASGLVPGRTEAFF. The DNA for the CDR3 is TGTGCTAGTGGTTTGGTACCTGGGAGGACTGAAGCTTTCTTT.